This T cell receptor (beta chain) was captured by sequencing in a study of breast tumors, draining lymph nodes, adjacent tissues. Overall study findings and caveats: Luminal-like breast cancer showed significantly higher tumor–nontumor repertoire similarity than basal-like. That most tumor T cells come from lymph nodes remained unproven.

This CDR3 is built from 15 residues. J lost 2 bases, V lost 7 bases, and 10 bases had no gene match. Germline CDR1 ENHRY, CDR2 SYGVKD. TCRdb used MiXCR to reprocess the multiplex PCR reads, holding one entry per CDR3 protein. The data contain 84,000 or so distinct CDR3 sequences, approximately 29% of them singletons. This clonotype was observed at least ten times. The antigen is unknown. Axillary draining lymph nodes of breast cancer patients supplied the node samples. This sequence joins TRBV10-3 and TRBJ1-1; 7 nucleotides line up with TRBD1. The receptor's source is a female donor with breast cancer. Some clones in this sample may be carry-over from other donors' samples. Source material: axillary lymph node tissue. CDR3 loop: CAIMRSGTDNTEAFF. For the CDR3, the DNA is TGTGCCATCATGAGATCCGGGACAGATAACACTGAAGCTTTCTTT.